The T cell receptor (beta chain) described here comes from a study of CD8 T cells in Susac syndrome. The TEMRA cells underwent FACS enrichment, while the CD8+ and CD4+ T cells underwent negative isolation. Roughly 0.45 to 1 ug RNA was reverse transcribed with random hexamers. TCRdb reprocessed the immunoSEQ multiplex PCR reads via MiXCR and lists one record per CDR3 protein. The sample gives around 80,000 distinct CDR3 sequences, approximately 93% of which show up once; 0.35% to 0.55% is in the top ten. Germline lookup yields CDR1 MNHNS and CDR2 SASEGT. CDR3 length: 12 residues. The V gene lost 4 bases and the J gene lost 5 bases, with 6 bases spanning the gap.

The receptor comes from a human donor with Susac syndrome. Sequenced: CD8+ T cells from PBMCs. The V gene is TRBV6-1, the J gene TRBJ2-1; D is unclear. The CDR3 sequence: CASSGPDNEQFF. In DNA form, the CDR3 reads TGTGCCAGCAGTGGACCCGACAATGAGCAGTTCTTC.